This T cell receptor (beta chain) is drawn from a study of blood T cell repertoires in COVID-19 (dated by TCRdb to 2019 to 2021). About the full investigation: Samples covering the acute and convalescent phases of COVID-19 were provided by collaborators in the United States, Italy and Spain. The material from the prospective study consisted of cDNA or gDNA derived from T cells, B-cell-depleted T cells, or PBMCs. Deeply sampled blood TCRbeta repertoires from subjects exposed to, actively infected with, or recovered from COVID-19 were included in the dataset. The repertoires were made available in a free public database intended to serve as a resource for research on the immune response to SARS-CoV-2. The samples were drawn from the first 160 participants of the ongoing ImmuneRACE study and from 1,254 subjects provided by 6 global collaborators. Nearly every sample came with metadata listing a de-identified subject ID, COVID-19 status, age in years and sex. Where available, HLA class I and class II types were taken from metadata supplied by the sample provider and were not determined by assay-based typing.

The CDR3 contains 13 residues, cysteine and phenylalanine counted. CDR3 DNA only is kept here, 39 bases in frame from base 1. Germline trimming: 4 bases from V, 8 bases from J; junction bases outside gene matches: 4. According to the germline V gene, CDR1 reads SGDLS and CDR2 reads YYNGEE. Another Seattle source contributed samples from volunteer blood donors who had recovered from COVID-19. Whole blood was collected in K2EDTA tubes by collaborating institutions according to the institutions' own protocols. Collaborator samples were shipped for TCRbeta analysis as frozen whole blood, isolated PBMCs, or DNA extracted from either sample type. In the case of this clone: No cognate antigen has been identified for it. The input lacks base qualities; no much larger clone sits a single base away.

The immunoSEQ Assay, a bias-controlled multiplex PCR, was used to amplify TCRbeta CDR3 regions from genomic DNA. The paper's data handling went like this. The number of nucleated cells in each sample was estimated by amplification of reference gene primers within the assay. Sequence reads were collapsed and filtered to measure the absolute abundance of every unique TCRbeta CDR3 rearrangement. For each sample, productive Simpson clonality was calculated as the square root of Simpson's diversity index over productive rearrangements. This is the immuneACCESS table as TCRdb keeps it, with only in-frame sequences that have V and J called. A part of the clones is gone; compared with another copy, unresolved V genes explain less than half, and the rest is unexplained. V and J calls and clone size are as listed in that table; D and trimming were resolved from the DNA. The sample includes around 280,000 clones, with approximately 86% observed a single time. The top ten clones comprise roughly 2.1% of the sample.

Results the study describes overall, beyond this receptor: Clinical and demographic metadata were provided uncurated, with the amount varying by source and participant.

The TCR originated in a woman aged 25 to 45 who had recovered from COVID-19. The chain is made from TRBV9 and TRBJ2-1; 9 nucleotides in the junction match TRBD2. Sequenced: peripheral blood. The nucleotide sequence is TGTGCCAGCAGCTCCATAGCGGGAGATGAGCAGTTCTTC. It translates as CASSSIAGDEQFF.